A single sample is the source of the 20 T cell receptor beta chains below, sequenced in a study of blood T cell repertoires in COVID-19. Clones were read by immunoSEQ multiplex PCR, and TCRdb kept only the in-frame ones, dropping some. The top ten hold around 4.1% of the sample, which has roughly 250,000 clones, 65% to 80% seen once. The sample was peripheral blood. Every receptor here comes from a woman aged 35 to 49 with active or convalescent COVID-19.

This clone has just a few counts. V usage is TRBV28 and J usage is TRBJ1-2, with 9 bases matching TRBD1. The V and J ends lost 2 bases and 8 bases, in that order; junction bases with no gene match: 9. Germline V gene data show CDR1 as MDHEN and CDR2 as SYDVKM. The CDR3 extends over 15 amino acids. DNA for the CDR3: TGTGCCAGCAGTTTACCCGGGACAGGGTCGGGCGGCTACACCTTC. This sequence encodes CASSLPGTGSGGYTF.

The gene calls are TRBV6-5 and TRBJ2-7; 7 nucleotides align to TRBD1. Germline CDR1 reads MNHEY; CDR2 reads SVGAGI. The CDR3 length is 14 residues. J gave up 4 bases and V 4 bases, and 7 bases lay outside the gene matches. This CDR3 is CASSSQQGHYEQYF. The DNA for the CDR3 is TGTGCCAGCAGTTCGCAACAGGGGCATTACGAGCAGTACTTC.

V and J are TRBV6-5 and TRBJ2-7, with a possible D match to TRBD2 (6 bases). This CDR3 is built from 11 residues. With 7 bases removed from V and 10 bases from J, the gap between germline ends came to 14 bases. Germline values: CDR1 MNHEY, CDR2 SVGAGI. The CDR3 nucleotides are TGTGCCAGCACTCTGGGGGAGGCCCAGTACTTC. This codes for CASTLGEAQYF.

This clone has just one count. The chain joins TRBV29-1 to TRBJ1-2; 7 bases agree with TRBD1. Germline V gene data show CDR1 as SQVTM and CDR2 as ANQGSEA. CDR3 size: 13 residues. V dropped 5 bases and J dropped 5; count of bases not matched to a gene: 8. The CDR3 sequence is CSVPKTGSYGYTF. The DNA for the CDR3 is TGCAGCGTTCCGAAGACAGGGAGTTATGGCTACACCTTC.

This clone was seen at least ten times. CDR3 loop: CASSSLQGRVSYEQYF. For the CDR3, the DNA is TGTGCCAGCAGCTCCCTACAGGGGAGAGTTTCCTACGAGCAGTACTTC. V gene TRBV5-6 combines with J gene TRBJ2-7; 7 bases line up with TRBD1. CDR3 length: 16 amino acids. The germline gives CDR1 SGHDT, CDR2 YYEEEE. The V and J ends lost 3 bases and 1 base, in that order; junction bases with no gene match: 10.

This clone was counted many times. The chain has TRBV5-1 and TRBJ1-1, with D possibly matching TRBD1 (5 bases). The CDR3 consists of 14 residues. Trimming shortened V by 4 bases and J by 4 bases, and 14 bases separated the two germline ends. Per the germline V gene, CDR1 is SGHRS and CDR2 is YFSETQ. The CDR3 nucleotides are TGCGCCAGCAGCGGAGGGGTATTGGGCACTGAAGCTTTCTTT. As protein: CASSGGVLGTEAFF.

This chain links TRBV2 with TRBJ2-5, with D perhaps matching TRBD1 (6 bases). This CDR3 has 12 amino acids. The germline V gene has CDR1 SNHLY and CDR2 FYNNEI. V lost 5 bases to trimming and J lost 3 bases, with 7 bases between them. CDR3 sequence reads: CASSNREETQYF. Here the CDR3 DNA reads TGTGCCAGCAGTAACAGGGAAGAGACCCAGTACTTC.

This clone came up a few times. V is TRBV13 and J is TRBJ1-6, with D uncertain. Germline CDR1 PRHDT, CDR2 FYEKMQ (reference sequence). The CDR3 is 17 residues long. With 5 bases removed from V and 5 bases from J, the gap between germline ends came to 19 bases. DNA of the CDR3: TGTGCCAGCAGCCTCGCCGGAGCACCCGGGGATAATTCACCCCTCCACTTT. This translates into CASSLAGAPGDNSPLHF.

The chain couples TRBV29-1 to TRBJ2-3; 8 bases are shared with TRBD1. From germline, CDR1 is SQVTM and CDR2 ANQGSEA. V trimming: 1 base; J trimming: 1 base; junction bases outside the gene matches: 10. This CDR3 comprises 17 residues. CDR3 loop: CSVEGAWGTGGTDTQYF. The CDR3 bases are TGCAGCGTTGAAGGGGCGTGGGGGACAGGAGGCACAGATACGCAGTATTTT.

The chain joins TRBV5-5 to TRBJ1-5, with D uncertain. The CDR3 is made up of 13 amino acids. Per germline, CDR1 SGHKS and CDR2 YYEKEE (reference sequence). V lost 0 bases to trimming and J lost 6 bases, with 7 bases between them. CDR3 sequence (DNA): TGTGCCAGCAGCTTGGGAGGAACTCAGCCCCAGCATTTT. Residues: CASSLGGTQPQHF. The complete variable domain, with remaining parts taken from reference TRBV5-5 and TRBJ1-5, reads DAGVTQSPTHLIKTRGQQVTLRCSPISGHKSVSWYQQVLGQGPQFIFQYYEKEERGRGNFPDRFSARQFPNYSSELNVNALLLGDSALYLCASSLGGTQPQHFGDGTRLSIL.

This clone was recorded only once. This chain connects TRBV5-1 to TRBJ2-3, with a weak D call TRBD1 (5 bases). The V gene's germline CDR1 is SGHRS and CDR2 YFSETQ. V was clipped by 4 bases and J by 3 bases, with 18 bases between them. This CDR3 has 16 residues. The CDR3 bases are TGCGCCAGCAGCCCTGACAGTTTCCAGAGGACAGATACGCAGTATTTT. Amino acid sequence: CASSPDSFQRTDTQYF. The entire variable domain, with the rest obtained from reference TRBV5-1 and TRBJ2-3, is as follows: KAGVTQTPRYLIKTRGQQVTLSCSPISGHRSVSWYQQTPGQGLQFLFEYFSETQRNKGNFPGRFSGRQFSNSRSEMNVSTLELGDSALYLCASSPDSFQRTDTQYFGPGTRLTVL.

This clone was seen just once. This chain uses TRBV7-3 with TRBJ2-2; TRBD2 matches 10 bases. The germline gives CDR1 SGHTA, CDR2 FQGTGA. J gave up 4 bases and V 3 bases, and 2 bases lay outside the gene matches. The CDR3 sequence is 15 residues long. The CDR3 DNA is TGTGCCAGCAGCTTCAGGACTAGCGGCACCGGGGAGCTGTTTTTT. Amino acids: CASSFRTSGTGELFF.

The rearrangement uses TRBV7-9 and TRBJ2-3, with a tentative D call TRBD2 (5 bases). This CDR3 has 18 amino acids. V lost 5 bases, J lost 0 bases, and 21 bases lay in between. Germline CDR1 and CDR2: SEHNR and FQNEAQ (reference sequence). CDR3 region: CASSPRTEDSTSTDTQYF. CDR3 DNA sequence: TGTGCCAGCAGCCCGAGGACGGAGGATAGTACTAGCACAGATACGCAGTATTTT.

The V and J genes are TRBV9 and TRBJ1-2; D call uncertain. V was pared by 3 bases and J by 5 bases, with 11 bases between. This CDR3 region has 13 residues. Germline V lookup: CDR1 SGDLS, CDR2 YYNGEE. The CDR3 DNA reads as TGTGCCAGCAGCGACGCAGGAAAGTATGGCTACACCTTC. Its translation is CASSDAGKYGYTF.

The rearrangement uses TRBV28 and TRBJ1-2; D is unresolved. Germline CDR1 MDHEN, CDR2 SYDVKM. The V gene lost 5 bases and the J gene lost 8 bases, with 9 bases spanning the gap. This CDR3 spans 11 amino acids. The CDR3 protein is CASSLPGGYTF. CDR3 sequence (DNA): TGTGCCAGCAGTCTCCCCGGGGGCTACACCTTC.

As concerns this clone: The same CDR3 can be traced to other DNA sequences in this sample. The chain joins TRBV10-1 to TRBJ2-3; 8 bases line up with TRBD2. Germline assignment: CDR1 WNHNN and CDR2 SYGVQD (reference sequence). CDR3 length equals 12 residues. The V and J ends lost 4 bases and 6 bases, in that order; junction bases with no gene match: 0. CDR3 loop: CASSAGGDTQYF. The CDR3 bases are TGCGCCAGCAGTGCGGGGGGGGATACGCAGTATTTT.

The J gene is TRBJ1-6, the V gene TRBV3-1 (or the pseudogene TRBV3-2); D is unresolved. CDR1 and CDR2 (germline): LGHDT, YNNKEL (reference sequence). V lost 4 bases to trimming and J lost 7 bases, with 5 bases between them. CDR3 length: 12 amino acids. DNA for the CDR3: TGTGCCAGCAGCCTGCGAAATTCACCCCTCCACTTT. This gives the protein CASSLRNSPLHF.

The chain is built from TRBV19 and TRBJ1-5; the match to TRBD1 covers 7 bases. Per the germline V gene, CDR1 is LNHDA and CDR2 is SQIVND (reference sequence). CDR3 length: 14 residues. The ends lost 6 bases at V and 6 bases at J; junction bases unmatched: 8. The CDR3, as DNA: TGTGCCAGTAGACTACAGGGGATGGTTCAGCCCCAGCATTTT. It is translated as CASRLQGMVQPQHF.

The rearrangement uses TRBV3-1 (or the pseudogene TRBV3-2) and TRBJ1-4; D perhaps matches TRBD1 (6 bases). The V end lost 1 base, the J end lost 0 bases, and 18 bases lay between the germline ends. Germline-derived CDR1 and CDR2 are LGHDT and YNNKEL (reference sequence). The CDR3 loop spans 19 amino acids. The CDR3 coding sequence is TGTGCCAGCAGCCAAGTGGGCAGGGGACCTCTAGCAACTAATGAAAAACTGTTTTTT. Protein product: CASSQVGRGPLATNEKLFF.

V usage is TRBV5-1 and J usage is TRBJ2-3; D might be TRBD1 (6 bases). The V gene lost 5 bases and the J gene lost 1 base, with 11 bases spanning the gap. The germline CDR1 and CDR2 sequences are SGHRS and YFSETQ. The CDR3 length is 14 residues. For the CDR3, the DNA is TGCGCCAGCAGTAATCGACAGGGCACAGATACGCAGTATTTT. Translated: CASSNRQGTDTQYF.